The rows below give T cell receptor beta chains drawn from one sample of a study of T cell responses to AZD1222 COVID-19 vaccine. Produced via immunoSEQ multiplex PCR; TCRdb's table is partial and in-frame only. The table records 110,000 to 150,000 clones, 85% to 95% of them present only once. The source was peripheral blood, collected after recovery from COVID-19. These receptors were obtained from an adult who had recovered from COVID-19. The CDR3 runs from the conserved cysteine through the conserved F or W.

V,CDR3
TRBV5-1,CASSPYYGINEQFF
TRBV7-9,CASSSPKDQGTGGNYGYTF
TRBV5-1,CASSSGTLNEKLFF
TRBV6-2/TRBV6-3,CASSYSALASYEQYF
TRBV20-1,CSARANEPQYF
TRBV10-2,CASSETGAGGYGYTF
TRBV5-1,CASSRQNYGYTF
TRBV30,CAWSVGQAAGNTIYF
TRBV7-3,CASSPTDPRDTQYF
TRBV30,CAWSGQNEQYF
TRBV29-1,CSVEDFVRPSYNEQFF
TRBV19,CASSIARNTGELFF
TRBV7-8,CASSLGRTLTSYEQYF
TRBV7-6,CASSSADAATYGYTF
TRBV7-6,CASSPGLARNNEQFF
TRBV4-1,CASGSGGASGLYEQYF
TRBV10-1,CASSLTTGTGYTEAFF
TRBV4-2,CASSQDPGVAADTQYF
TRBV3-1/TRBV3-2,CASSQDPWPRETQYF
TRBV28,CASSGGHSGSQETQYF
TRBV20-1,CSASVEATDTQYF
TRBV5-4,CASSFVGREETQYF
TRBV5-4,CASSLEGRAQKEQYF
TRBV30,CAWKGWKKEGQPQHF
TRBV19,CASSKGQGLYGYTF
TRBV27,CASSFQGAHNGYTF
TRBV19,CASSIVDSSEAFF
TRBV3-1/TRBV3-2,CASSQRTGISSGNTIYF
TRBV2,CASSGGTSGSNEQFF
TRBV29-1,CSVPESGGYTF
TRBV27,CASSPPGQSGRNIQYF
TRBV7-9,CASSLDGTRHTDTQYF
TRBV7-9,CASSNSTGTFGNTIYF
TRBV6-5,CASRGLAGPQGTQYF
TRBV10-3,CAIKEASSYEQYF
TRBV27,CASRPLAGGPTMHEQFF
TRBV28,CASLLGKGYYGYTF
TRBV7-9,CASSLGNELTGELFF
TRBV24-1,CATGALGDTGELFF
TRBV10-3,CAIGRGAREQYF
TRBV18,CASSPRTSTDTGELFF
TRBV18,CASSRRDRDPETQYF
TRBV28,CASKPVDRGRQYF
TRBV7-9,CASSSLDRIYGYTF
TRBV29-1,CSVPQEMNTEAFF
TRBV6-2/TRBV6-3,CASSNTRRQGTQYF
TRBV28,CASSFSGGILKSSYEQYF
TRBV29-1,CSALRGLAGGPEQFF
TRBV29-1,CSVTTASSYEQYF